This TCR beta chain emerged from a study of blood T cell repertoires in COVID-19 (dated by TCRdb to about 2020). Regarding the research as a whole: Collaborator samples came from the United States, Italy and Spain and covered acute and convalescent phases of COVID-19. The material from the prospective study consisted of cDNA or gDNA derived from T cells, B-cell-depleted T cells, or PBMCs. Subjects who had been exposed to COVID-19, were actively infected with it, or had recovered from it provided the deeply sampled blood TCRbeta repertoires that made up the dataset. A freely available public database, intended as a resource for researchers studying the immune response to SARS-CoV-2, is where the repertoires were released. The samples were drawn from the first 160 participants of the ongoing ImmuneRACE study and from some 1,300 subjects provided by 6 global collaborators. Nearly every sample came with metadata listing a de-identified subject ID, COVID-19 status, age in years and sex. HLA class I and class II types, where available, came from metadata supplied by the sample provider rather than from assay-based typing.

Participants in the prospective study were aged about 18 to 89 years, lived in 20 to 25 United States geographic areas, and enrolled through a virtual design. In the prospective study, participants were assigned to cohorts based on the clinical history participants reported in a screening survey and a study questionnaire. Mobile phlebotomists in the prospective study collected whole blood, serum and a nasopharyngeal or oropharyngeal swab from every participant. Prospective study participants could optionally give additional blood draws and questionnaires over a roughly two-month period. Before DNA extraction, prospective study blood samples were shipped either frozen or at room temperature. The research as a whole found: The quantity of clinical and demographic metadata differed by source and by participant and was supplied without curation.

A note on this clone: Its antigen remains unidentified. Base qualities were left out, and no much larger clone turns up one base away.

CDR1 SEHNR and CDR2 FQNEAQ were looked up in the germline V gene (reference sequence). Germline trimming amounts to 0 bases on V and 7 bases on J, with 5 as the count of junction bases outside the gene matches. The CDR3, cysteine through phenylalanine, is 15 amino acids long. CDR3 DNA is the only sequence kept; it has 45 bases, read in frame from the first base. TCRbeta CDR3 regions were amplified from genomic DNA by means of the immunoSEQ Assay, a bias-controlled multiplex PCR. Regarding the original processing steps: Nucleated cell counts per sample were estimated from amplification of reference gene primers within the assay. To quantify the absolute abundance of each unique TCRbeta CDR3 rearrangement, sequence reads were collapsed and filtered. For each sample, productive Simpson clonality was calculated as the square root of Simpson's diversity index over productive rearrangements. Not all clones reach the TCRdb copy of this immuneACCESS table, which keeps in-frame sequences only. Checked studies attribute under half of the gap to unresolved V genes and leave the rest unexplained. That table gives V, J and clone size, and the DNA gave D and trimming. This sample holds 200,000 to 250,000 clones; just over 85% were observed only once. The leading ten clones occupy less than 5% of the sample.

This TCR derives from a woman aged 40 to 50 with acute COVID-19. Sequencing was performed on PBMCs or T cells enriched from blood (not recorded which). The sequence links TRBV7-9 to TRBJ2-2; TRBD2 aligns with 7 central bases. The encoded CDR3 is CASSLAGGANGELFF. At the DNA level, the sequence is TGTGCCAGCAGCTTAGCGGGAGGGGCCAACGGGGAGCTGTTTTTT.